This TCR beta chain came from a study of blood T cells in healthy people across ages. J gave up 5 bases and V 5 bases, and 9 bases lay outside the gene matches. The CDR3 is made up of 15 amino acids. Germline CDR1 and CDR2: SGHTA and FQGNSA. A J-beta primer mix and a sample-barcoded 5' primer were used in a second PCR of about 7 to 12 cycles. The template-switch adaptor was a 5' adaptor with 12 random nucleotides. It tagged each cDNA molecule. Each CDR3 protein is one row after TCRdb ran MiXCR on the 5' RACE reads. The sample lists about 1 million distinct CDR3 sequences, 45% occurring once. The rearrangement uses TRBV7-2 and TRBJ2-5, with TRBD1 identical over 9 bases. The sequenced sample consisted of blood. This receptor was obtained from a woman in her fifties or sixties in good health. CDR3 region: CASSPRTGETETQYF. DNA of the CDR3: TGTGCCAGCAGCCCCCGGACAGGGGAAACGGAGACCCAGTACTTC. Drawing the rest from reference TRBV7-2 and TRBJ2-5, the complete variable domain is GAGVSQSPSNKVTEKGKDVELRCDPISGHTALYWYRQSLGQGLEFLIYFQGNSAPDKSGLPSDRFSAERTGGSVSTLTIQRTQQEDSAVYLCASSPRTGETETQYFGPGTRLLVL.